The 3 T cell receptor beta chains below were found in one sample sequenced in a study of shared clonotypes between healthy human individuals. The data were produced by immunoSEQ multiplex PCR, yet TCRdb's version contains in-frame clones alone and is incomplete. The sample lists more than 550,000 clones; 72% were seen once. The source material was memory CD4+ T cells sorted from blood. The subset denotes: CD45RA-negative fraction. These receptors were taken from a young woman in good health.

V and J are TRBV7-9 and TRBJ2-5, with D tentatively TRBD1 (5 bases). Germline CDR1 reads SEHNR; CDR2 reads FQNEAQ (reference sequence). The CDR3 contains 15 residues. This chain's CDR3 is CASIGQGGVQETQYF. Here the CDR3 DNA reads TGTGCGTCCATAGGGCAGGGTGGAGTCCAAGAGACCCAGTACTTC. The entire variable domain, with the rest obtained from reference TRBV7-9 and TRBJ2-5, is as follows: DTGVSQNPRHKITKRGQNVTFRCDPISEHNRLYWYRQTLGQGPEFLTYFQNEAQLEKSRLLSDRFSAERPKGSFSTLEIQRTEQGDSAMYLCASIGQGGVQETQYFGPGTRLLVL.

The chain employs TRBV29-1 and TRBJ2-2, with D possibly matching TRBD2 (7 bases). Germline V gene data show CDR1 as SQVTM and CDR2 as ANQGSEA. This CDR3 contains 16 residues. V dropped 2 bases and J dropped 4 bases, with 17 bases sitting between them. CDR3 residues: CSVEKWRGGGTGELFF. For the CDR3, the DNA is TGCAGCGTTGAAAAGTGGCGGGGAGGGGGCACCGGGGAGCTGTTTTTT.

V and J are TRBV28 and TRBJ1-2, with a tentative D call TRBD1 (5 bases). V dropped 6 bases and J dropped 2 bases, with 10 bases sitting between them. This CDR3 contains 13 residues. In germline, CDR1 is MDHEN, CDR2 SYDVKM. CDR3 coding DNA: TGTGCCAGCAGCAGGGCTTTCAACTATGGCTACACCTTC. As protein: CASSRAFNYGYTF.